This TCR beta chain was sequenced in a study of cytomegalovirus exposure and HLA in healthy donors. Study summary: Ancestry clustering placed more than 65% of several hundred genotyped donors in the Caucasian-associated cluster. Broader study findings: Excluded were some V segments that proved indistinguishable, including TRBV6-2 and TRBV6-3.

The PCR employed 60 Vbeta primers together with 13 Jbeta primers. Here immunoSEQ multiplex PCR was the method, and the copy in TCRdb shows in-frame clones only, minus some. The sample includes 75,000 to 90,000 clones, more than 70% of them seen just once. Trimming took off 7 bases at V and 7 bases at J, with 23 bases between the two ends. The CDR3 covers 16 residues. Germline CDR1 and CDR2: LNHDA and SQIVND (reference sequence). About this clone: Its antigen is as yet unknown.

Source material: PBMCs. The chain links TRBV19 to TRBJ1-5; a possible D gene is TRBD1 (6 bases). The receptor was derived from a man aged 60 to 69 in good health and CMV-seronegative. The DNA for the CDR3 is TGTGCCAGTAAAGACCCGGCCAGGGGCGGAAACCAGCCCCAGCATTTT. The encoded protein is CASKDPARGGNQPQHF.